This entry describes one T cell receptor (beta chain). The data originate from a study of control samples from healthy donors and cancer patients. The assay was immunoSEQ multiplex PCR, and TCRdb's table has in-frame clones only and misses some. The profile covers approximately 86,000 clones, with about 85% appearing a single time and approximately 2% taken by the ten largest. Specimen: blood. The source of this sequence is a woman aged 35 to 49 in good health.

The CDR3 region has the DNA TGTGCCAGTAACGGACAGGGGAAGACCGAGCAGTACTTC. It specifies CASNGQGKTEQYF. The V gene is TRBV19, the J gene TRBJ2-7; 9 bases align to TRBD1. The CDR3 contains 13 residues. The junction had 7 bases not matched to a gene; V was cut back by 7 bases and J by 6 bases. Germline loops: CDR1 LNHDA, CDR2 SQIVND (reference sequence).